A single TCR beta chain is shown here with its context. This sample is part of a study of blood T cell repertoires in COVID-19. Study-level background: Nucleic acid was either cDNA or gDNA, and it came from T cells, B-cell-depleted T cells, or PBMCs.

Germline V gene data show CDR1 as MGHRA and CDR2 as YSYEKL. Trimming took 4 bases from V and 6 from J, leaving 15 bases between them. The CDR3 covers 14 residues. Sequencing used immunoSEQ multiplex PCR; TCRdb keeps in-frame clones, though not all of them. The data show more than 45,000 clones, about nine tenths seen once. The V gene is TRBV4-1, the J gene TRBJ1-2; the D is unclear. The sequenced material came from peripheral blood. This receptor was taken from a human donor in a cohort sampled during active COVID-19. The CDR3 region has the DNA TGCGCCAGCAGCCTAATCGGGGTGAGGGATGGCTACACCTTC. This sequence encodes CASSLIGVRDGYTF.